This T cell receptor (beta chain) was identified during a study of blood T cells in healthy people across ages. This clonotype came up many times. The use of a sample-barcoded 5' primer and a J-beta primer mix characterized a second PCR of about 7 to 12 cycles. TCRdb reprocessed the 5' RACE reads with MiXCR, giving one entry per CDR3 protein. The sample shows roughly 650,000 distinct CDR3 sequences, approximately 29% of them seen only once. This TCR derives from an elderly woman in good health. Specimen: blood.

The DNA for the CDR3 is TGCAGTGCTCATCGGACAGGTGGTGGCTACACCTTC. The encoded protein is CSAHRTGGGYTF. The genes are TRBV20-1 and TRBJ1-2, with 7 positions matching TRBD1. Unmatched junction bases numbered 7, after V lost 5 bases and J lost 7 bases. The CDR3 sequence is 12 residues long. The germline gives CDR1 DFQATT, CDR2 SNEGSKA (reference sequence).